The entry that follows covers one TCR beta chain sequence. There is no known antigen for this receptor. No base quality information exists; no much larger clone differs at one position. In total, around 600 healthy bone marrow donors made up the cohort. At the time of sampling, every cohort member was nominally healthy, though immune exposures that went unrecorded were likely present. The donor was CMV seropositive and belonged to the group of more than 250 seropositive cohort members. A peripheral blood sample was provided by each donor, and peripheral blood mononuclear cells were used for TCR beta sequencing. The Qiagen DNeasy Blood Extraction Kit was used to extract genomic DNA from the blood cell samples. Libraries were made using the immunoSEQ multiplex PCR assay. For the multiplex PCR, a mixture combining 60 forward primers for TCR Vbeta segments and 13 reverse primers for TCR Jbeta segments was used. Amplification of the CDR3 region of rearranged TCR beta genes was performed with a multiplex PCR assay on genomic DNA. The amplified TCR beta libraries were sequenced on the Illumina HiSeq System as 87-base-pair reads. The paper's data handling went like this. A later analysis tallied tens of millions of unique TCR beta chains across the 600 to 700 repertoires, and about 10 million of those chains were shared by two or more donors. To remove PCR and sequencing errors, raw reads were error-corrected and collapsed into unique sequences using a nearest-neighbor algorithm that merged closely related sequences. CDR3 sequences were aligned to IMGT reference sequences to assign V, D and J gene segments. For a sequence to be retained, at least a six-nucleotide match to both a V gene segment and a J gene segment was required. Rearrangements were called productive when the CDR3 lacked stop codons and stayed in frame with V and J; all others were non-productive. CDR3 was defined according to IMGT convention as the region running from the second conserved V-encoded cysteine to the conserved J-encoded phenylalanine. The earlier analysis of 587 of the donors excluded sequences that lacked an unambiguous match to a single V gene segment. An earlier analysis of about 600 of the donors called V segments functional above 56.7% productive rearrangements and segregating when the between-donor standard deviation exceeded 5%. A statistical classification framework was built for diagnosing cytomegalovirus status from the catalog of TCR beta chain sequences. V and J gene assignment, in a later analysis, came from comparing TCR nucleotide sequences with IMGT/GENE-DB human TR gene sequences. Using the TCRdist pipeline, a later analysis assigned CDR3 sequences along with most-parsimonious VDJ recombination scenarios. A later analysis defined each TCR beta chain by its CDR3 amino acid sequence plus V-gene family, and excluded reads lacking a unique V-gene family. In a later analysis, a few hundred highly shared, low-generation-probability nucleotide sequences were removed to address suspected cross-contamination and a sequencing artifact. For each public chain, a later analysis derived a clonal expansion index from normalized ranks of inferred template counts within each repertoire. In a later analysis, generation probabilities were computed with a VDJ recombination model fitted to out-of-frame rearrangements, and the resulting probabilities were checked against IGoR. A later analysis scored TCR-TCR, TCR-HLA and TCR-CMV co-occurrence with hypergeometric tests, applying a repertoire-size bias correction to TCR pairs. False discovery rates were estimated in a later analysis by permuting HLA or CMV assignments 20 times. In a later analysis, co-occurring TCRs were grouped using DBSCAN, and TCRdist sequence similarity was added for clustering within HLA-allele-positive subsets. Repertoires with fewer than 30,000 or more than 120,000 public chains were left out of co-occurrence clustering, as were roughly five repertoires with anomalous nucleotide sharing. The table comes from immuneACCESS by way of TCRdb, which keeps in-frame sequences with V and J called. Part of the clones is missing from these tables; in studies checked, under half for an unresolved V gene and the rest for unknown reasons. For V, J and clone size, that table is used; D and trimming come from the DNA. The sample table lists under 150,000 clones, over 75% of them with a count of one. Jointly, the top ten make up over 8.5% of the sample.

These data belong to a study of cytomegalovirus exposure and HLA in healthy donors (TCRdb year 2017). A note on the overall study: In an earlier analysis of approximately 500 of the donors, about 260 Gb of sequence data and approximately 120 million unique TCR beta sequences from approximately 180 million T cells were reported. The study used immunosequencing to profile the T cell repertoires of 600 to 850 subjects and linked those repertoires to cytomegalovirus serostatus. Because of strong linkage in the cohort, roughly five DR-DQ haplotypes were treated as single units for association and clustering. Along with the approximately 700-subject first cohort, a separate validation cohort of over a hundred different subjects was used. To study patterns of TCR occurrence, a later analysis re-analyzed previously published TCR beta repertoires from several hundred donors and added high-resolution HLA genotyping. An early release that covered 640 HLA-typed donors contained around 300 gigabases of sequencing data and 65 million to 100 million unique TCR sequences. Every discovery cohort repertoire had been produced on one sequencing platform. Of the approximately 400 genotyped donors, 81% were placed in the genetic ancestry cluster associated with self-reported Caucasian donors. To predict cytomegalovirus infection status, the study combined high-throughput TCR immunosequencing, statistical association of individual TCRs with disease status, and machine learning. A later genetic analysis took genome-wide SNP genotypes for 398 of the 666 donors and used that subset as a discovery cohort. In the later analysis, no new phenotypic data were used to find candidate immune exposures; instead, reliance was placed on TCR beta sequences and their occurrence across donors. HLA typing covered class I and class II loci at four-digit resolution. An earlier analysis of some 600 of the donors applied high-throughput TCR beta sequencing to assess whether each TCR beta V gene segment acted as functional or pseudogenic. Typing coverage differed by locus: A, B, C, DRB1 and DQB1 were typed in roughly 620-630 donors, DQA1 in around 500, DPA1 in some 570, and DPB1 in 472. The aim of the study was to test whether cataloging public T cell receptors could identify signatures of past pathogen exposure. On average, roughly 250,000 unique TCR beta nucleotide sequences were sequenced per donor among more than 350 genotyped donors of the cohort, with roughly 18% of those sequences being non-productive. Alongside the repertoire data, information on donor age, sex, ethnicity and CMV serostatus was compiled.

The study at large found these results: Three of the identified cytomegalovirus-associated TCR beta chains were confirmed in vitro to be specific for cytomegalovirus antigens. Some IMGT-functional V segments, including TRBV6-2 and TRBV6-3, could not be told apart with the 87-base-pair reads, so those segments were excluded. Correlated functional status among segregating V segments might be attributable to linkage disequilibrium, but an unknown experimental factor could not be ruled out. In a later analysis, the rate of TCR association differed among HLA loci, with DRB1 alleles having the most associated TCRs and HLA-C alleles having the fewest. The study listed around 160 TCR beta chains as associated with cytomegalovirus. A further reported finding was that TCR beta sequences accurately predicted the HLA-A and HLA-B alleles for most subjects in the first cohort. In both the original and validation cohorts, the classifier was reported to diagnose cytomegalovirus status with high specificity and sensitivity. A group of highly shared sequence variants was considered likely to be a technical artifact of the sequencing pipeline. In a later analysis, most CMV-associated TCR beta chains were found to appear HLA-restricted, with HLA associations seemingly driven largely by CMV exposure. In an earlier analysis of a few hundred of the donors, most TCR beta V segments were observed in productive rearrangements about 87% or about 30% of the time, broadly matching IMGT annotations. A later analysis found that HLA-associated TCR beta chains were more clonally expanded and had lower generation probabilities than equally common non-associated chains. A later analysis associated about 17,000 TCR beta sequences with specific HLA alleles at a false discovery rate of 0.05. Immune exposure information for the cohort was limited to CMV serostatus. The earlier analysis of 587 of the donors excluded approximately 17 rarely observed V segments, including chromosome 9 orphons, because counts were too low. The authors suggested that the approach could potentially be extended to other disease states and immunological phenotypes. Because HLA typing was unavailable for some donors at each locus, only the typed subset was used in association tests. In a later genetic analysis, a missense DCLRE1C variant was associated with V-gene and J-gene trimming of TCR beta chains, and the association was replicated in an independent cohort. A later analysis reported that several top co-occurrence clusters appeared linked to parvovirus B19, influenza, CMV and Epstein-Barr virus. In this cohort, only TCR beta chains were sequenced, and detectable features were limited by the absence of alpha or paired-chain data. Most TCR sequences were seen in very few donors, while some public TCRs were found in many individuals. The presence/absence analyses assumed that sequencing depth was roughly uniform across donors, and that assumption may not be true. A later genetic analysis reported fewer N-insertions in productive TCRs among donors in an Asian-associated ancestry cluster than the roughly 690-donor mean. Assigning TCR associations to individual alleles was difficult when HLA alleles, especially DR and DQ, strongly co-occurred.

V loses 4 bases, J loses 6 bases, and the germline ends lie 10 bases apart. Based on the germline V gene, the CDR1 and CDR2 sequences are SGHDN and FVKESK. Taken from cysteine to phenylalanine, the CDR3 has 12 residues. The CDR3 DNA has 36 bases and is translated from base 1. Sequencing was performed on PBMCs. The chain uses TRBV14 and TRBJ2-7, with the D gene too uncertain to name. The TCR was taken from a woman between 45 and 65 years old in good health and CMV-seropositive. The DNA sequence is given as TGTGCCAGCAGCCGCCTTCCGGGCGAGCAGTACTTC. Its protein reads: CASSRLPGEQYF.